This T cell receptor beta chain was sequenced in a study of identical twins. Trimming removed 0 bases at V and 0 bases at J, with 14 bases between. Germline V gene sequence: CDR1 DFQATT, CDR2 SNEGSKA (reference sequence). The CDR3 sequence is 16 residues long. From the 5' RACE reads, TCRdb called clonotypes with MiXCR, one entry per CDR3 protein. The sample includes about 470,000 distinct CDR3 sequences, 20% to 25% of them seen just once. These data were also reused for a study on T cells expressing NK-cell markers. Per that study: Among the eight sequenced donors, seven tested HCMV-seropositive and one tested seronegative. Several of the experiments relied on an anti-gamma-delta TCR antibody so that only alpha-beta TCR T cells were sorted. Of the CD8+ T cells in about 6 donors, roughly 1.0-7.5% belonged to dominant NKG2C+ clonotypes.

The rearrangement links TRBV20-1 to TRBJ1-1; D call uncertain. The sample taken for sequencing was CD4+ T cells sorted from blood. The TCR comes from a woman aged 18-35 years in good health. For the CDR3, the DNA is TGCAGTGCTAGAGATAGTAGGAAGGAATTGAACACTGAAGCTTTCTTT. Its protein is CSARDSRKELNTEAFF.